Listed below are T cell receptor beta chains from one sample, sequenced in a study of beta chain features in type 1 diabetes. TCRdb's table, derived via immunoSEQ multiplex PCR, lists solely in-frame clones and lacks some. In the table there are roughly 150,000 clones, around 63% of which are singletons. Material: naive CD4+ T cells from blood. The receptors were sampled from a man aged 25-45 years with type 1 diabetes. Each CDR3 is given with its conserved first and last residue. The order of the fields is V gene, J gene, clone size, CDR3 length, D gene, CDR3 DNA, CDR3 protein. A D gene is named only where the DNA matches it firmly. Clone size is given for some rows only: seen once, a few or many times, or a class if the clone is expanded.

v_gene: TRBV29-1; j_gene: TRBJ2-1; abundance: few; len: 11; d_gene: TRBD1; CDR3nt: TGCAGCGTGGGACAGGGGCCCGAGCAGTTCTTC; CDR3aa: CSVGQGPEQFF
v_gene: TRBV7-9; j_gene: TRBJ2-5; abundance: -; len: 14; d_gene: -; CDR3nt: TGTGCCAGCAGCGCGCCCTGGGCGGAAGAGACCCAGTACTTC; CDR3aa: CASSAPWAEETQYF
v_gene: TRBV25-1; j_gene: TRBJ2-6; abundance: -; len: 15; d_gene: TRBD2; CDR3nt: TGTGCCAGCAGTGCCGGGACTACTGGGGCCAACGTCCTGACTTTC; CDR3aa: CASSAGTTGANVLTF
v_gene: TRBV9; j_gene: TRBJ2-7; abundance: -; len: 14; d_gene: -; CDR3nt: TGTGCCAGCAGCGCCCAGGGAATCTCCTACGAGCAGTACTTC; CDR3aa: CASSAQGISYEQYF
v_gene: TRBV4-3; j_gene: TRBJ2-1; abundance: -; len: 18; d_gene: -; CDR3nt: TGCGCCAGCAGCCAAGAATCATCGGCCCGAAGCTCCTACAATGAGCAGTTCTTC; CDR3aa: CASSQESSARSSYNEQFF
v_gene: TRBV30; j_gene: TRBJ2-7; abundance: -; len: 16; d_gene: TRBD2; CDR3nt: TGTGCCTGGAGACCTTCCTGGTCTAGCGGGGAATACGAGCAGTACTTC; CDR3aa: CAWRPSWSSGEYEQYF
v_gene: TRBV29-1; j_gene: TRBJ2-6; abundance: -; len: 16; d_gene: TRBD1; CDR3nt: TGCAGCGTTGCGGACAGGGAGCCCTCTGGGGCCAACGTCCTGACTTTC; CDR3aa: CSVADREPSGANVLTF
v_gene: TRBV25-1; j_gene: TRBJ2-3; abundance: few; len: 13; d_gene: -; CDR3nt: TGTGCCAGCAGTGTCACGCATGGGGATACGCAGTATTTT; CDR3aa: CASSVTHGDTQYF
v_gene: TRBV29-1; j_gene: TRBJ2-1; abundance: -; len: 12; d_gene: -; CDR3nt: TGCAGCGTTACGGGCGGCTACAATGAGCAGTTCTTC; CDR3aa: CSVTGGYNEQFF
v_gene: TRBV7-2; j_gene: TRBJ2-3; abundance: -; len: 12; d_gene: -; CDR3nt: TGTGCCAGCAGCTTATCTGTAGATACGCAGTATTTT; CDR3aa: CASSLSVDTQYF
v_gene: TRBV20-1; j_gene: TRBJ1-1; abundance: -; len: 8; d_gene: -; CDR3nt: TGCAGGGAGCCTGAAGCTTTCTTT; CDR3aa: CREPEAFF
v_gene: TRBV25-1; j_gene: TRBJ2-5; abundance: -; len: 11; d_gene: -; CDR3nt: TGTGCCAGCAGTCACCTGGGGACCCAGTACTTC; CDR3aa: CASSHLGTQYF
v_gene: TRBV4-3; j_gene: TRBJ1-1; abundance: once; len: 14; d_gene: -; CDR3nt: TGCGCCAGCAGCCAGACCGGACGAGGGACTGAAGCTTTCTTT; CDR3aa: CASSQTGRGTEAFF
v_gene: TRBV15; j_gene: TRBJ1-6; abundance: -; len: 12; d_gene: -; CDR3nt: TGTGCCACCAGCAGAGAAGGCGCCACCGAACACTTT; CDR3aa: CATSREGATEHF
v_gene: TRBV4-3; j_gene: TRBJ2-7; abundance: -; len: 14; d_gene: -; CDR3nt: TGCGCCAGCAGCCATACGACTAGAAACAACGAGCAGTACTTC; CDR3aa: CASSHTTRNNEQYF
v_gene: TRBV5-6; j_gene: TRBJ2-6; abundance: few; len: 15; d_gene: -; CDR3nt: TGTGCCAGCAGCTTTCTTGGTTCTGGGGCCAACGTCCTGACTTTC; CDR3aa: CASSFLGSGANVLTF
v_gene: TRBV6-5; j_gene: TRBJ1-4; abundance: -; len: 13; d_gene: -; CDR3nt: TGTGCCAGCAGGACTGGGGCTTGGGAAAAACTGTTTTTT; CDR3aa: CASRTGAWEKLFF
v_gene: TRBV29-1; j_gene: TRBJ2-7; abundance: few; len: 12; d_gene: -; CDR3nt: TGCAGCGTTGGAGCCAACTCCTACGAGCAGTACTTC; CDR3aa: CSVGANSYEQYF
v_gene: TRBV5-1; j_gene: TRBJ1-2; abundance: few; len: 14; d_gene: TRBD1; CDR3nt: TGCGCCAGCAGCGGGACAGGACAGAACTATGGCTACACCTTC; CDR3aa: CASSGTGQNYGYTF
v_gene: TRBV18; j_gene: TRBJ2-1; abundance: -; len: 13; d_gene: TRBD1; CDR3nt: TGTGCCAGCTCACAGGGGGCCCACAATGAGCAGTTCTTC; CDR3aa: CASSQGAHNEQFF
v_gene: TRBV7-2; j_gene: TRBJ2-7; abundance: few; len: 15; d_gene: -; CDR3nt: TGTGCCAGCAGCTTGGGTAGGGGCCAGTCCTACGAGCAGTACTTC; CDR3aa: CASSLGRGQSYEQYF
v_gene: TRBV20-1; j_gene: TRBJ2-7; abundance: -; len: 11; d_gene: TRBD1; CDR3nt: TGCAGTGCTCCGACAGGGAGCGAGCAGTACTTC; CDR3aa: CSAPTGSEQYF
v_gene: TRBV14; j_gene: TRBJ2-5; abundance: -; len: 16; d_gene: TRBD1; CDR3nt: TGTGCCAGCAGCCAAGGGACAGGACTGTTCCAAGAGACCCAGTACTTC; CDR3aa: CASSQGTGLFQETQYF
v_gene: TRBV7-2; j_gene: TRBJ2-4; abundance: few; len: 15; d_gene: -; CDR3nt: TGTGCCAGCAGCCCCCCGGGGTTAGCCAAAAACATTCAGTACTTC; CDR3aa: CASSPPGLAKNIQYF
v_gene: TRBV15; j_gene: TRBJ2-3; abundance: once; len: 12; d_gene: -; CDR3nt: TGTGCCACCAGCGGGGATTTCGATACGCAGTATTTT; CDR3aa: CATSGDFDTQYF
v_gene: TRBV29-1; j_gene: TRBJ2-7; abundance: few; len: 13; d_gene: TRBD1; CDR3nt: TGCAGCGTTGAGGGACAGGCCAACTACGAGCAGTACTTC; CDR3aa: CSVEGQANYEQYF
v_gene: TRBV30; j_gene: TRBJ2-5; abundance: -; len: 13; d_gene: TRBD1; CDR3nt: TGTGCCTGGAGCTACCGGGACAGGGGCCCCCAGTACTTC; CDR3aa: CAWSYRDRGPQYF
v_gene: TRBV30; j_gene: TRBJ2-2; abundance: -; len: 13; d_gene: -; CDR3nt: TGTGCCTGGAACAGGGAGGCCACCGGGGAGCTGTTTTTT; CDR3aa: CAWNREATGELFF
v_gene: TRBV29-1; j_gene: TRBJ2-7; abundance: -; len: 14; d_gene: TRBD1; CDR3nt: TGCAGCGATCCTCCGGGACAGGGGCCCTACGAGCAGTACTTC; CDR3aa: CSDPPGQGPYEQYF
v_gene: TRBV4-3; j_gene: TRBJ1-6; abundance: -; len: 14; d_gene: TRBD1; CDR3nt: TGCGCCAGCAGCTTAAACAGGGGTAATTCACCCCTCCACTTT; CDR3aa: CASSLNRGNSPLHF
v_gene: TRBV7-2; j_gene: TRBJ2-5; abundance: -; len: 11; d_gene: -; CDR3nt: TGTGCCAGCAGCACGACGAGCCCCCAGTACTTC; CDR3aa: CASSTTSPQYF
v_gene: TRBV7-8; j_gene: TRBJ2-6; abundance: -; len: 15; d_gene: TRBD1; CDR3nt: TGTGCCAGCAGGCCTGACAGGGCTGGGGCCAACGTCCTGACTTTC; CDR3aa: CASRPDRAGANVLTF
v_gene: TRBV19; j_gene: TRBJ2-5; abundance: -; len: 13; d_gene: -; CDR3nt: TGTGCCAGTAGTTTCGGGACTCAAGAGACCCAGTACTTC; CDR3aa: CASSFGTQETQYF
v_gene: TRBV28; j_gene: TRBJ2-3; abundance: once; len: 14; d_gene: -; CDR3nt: TGTGCCAGCAGCGTAGGGTACCTCAGGGATACGCAGTATTTT; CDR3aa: CASSVGYLRDTQYF
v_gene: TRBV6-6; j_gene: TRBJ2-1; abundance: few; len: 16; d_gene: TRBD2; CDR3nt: TGTGCCAGCAGTTATGGCGGGAGCGGGGCCTGGCATGAGCAGTTCTTC; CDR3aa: CASSYGGSGAWHEQFF
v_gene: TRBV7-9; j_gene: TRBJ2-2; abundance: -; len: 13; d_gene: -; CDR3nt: TGTGCCAGCAGCTTAGTTTCCACCGGGGAGCTGTTTTTT; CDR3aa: CASSLVSTGELFF
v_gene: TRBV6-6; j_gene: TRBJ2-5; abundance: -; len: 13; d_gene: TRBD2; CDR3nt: TGTGCCAGCAGTCCGGGACTAGCGGGAGATCAGTACTTC; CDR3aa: CASSPGLAGDQYF
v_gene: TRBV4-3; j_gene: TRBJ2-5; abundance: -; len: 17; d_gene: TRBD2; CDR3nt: TGCGCCAGCAGCCAGGCCCTCCCTATGCGGGGGCAAGAGACCCAGTACTTC; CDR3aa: CASSQALPMRGQETQYF
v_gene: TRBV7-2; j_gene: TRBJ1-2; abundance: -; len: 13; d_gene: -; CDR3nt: TGTGCCAGCAGCTCCACCCAGGCTTATGGCTACACCTTC; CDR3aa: CASSSTQAYGYTF
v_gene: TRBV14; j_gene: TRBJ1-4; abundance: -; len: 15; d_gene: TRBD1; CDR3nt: TGTGCCAGCACCGGACAGGGGGGCCGAAATGAAAAACTGTTTTTT; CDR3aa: CASTGQGGRNEKLFF
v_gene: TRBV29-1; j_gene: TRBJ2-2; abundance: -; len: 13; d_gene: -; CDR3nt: TGCAGCGTGGCGCACTCTGGGACCAGGGAGCTGTTTTTT; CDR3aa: CSVAHSGTRELFF
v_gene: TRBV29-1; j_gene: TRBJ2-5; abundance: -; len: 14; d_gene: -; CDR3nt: TGCAGCGTTGAACCGACAGGCCTATTAGAGACCCAGTACTTC; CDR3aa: CSVEPTGLLETQYF
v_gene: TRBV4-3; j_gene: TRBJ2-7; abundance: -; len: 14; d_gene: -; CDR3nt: TGCGCCAGCAGCCAAGACAGGGAAGCCTACGAGCAGTACTTC; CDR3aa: CASSQDREAYEQYF
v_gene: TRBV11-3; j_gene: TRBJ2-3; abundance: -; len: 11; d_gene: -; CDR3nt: TGTGCCAGCGGCACCTCAGATACGCAGTATTTT; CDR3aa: CASGTSDTQYF
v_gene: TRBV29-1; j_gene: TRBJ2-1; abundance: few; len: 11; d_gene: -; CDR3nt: TGCAGCGTTGAAGATTCCCATGAGCAGTTCTTC; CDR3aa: CSVEDSHEQFF
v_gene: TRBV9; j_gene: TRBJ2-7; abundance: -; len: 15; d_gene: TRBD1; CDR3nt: TGTGCCAGCAGCGTAGCGCCAGGGGGCTCGTACGAGCAGTACTTC; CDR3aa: CASSVAPGGSYEQYF
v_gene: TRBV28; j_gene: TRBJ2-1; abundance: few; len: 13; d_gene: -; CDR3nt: TGTGCCAGCACCCCGGACGGTTACAATGAGCAGTTCTTC; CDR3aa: CASTPDGYNEQFF
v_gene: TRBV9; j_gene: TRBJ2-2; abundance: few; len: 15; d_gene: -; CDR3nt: TGTGCCAGCAGCCCTCTCGGCAGACACACCGGGGAGCTGTTTTTT; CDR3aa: CASSPLGRHTGELFF